These 24 T cell receptor beta chains were all obtained from the same sample, sequenced in a study of beta chain features in type 1 diabetes. General study findings and limits: Type 1 diabetes patients showed a moderate but significant shortening of TCRB CDR3s in all four CD4+ subsets.

The isolated RNA, all of it, was reverse transcribed, so expressed TCRB transcripts were what got sequenced. Sequencing was performed with immunoSEQ multiplex PCR; in TCRdb, only in-frame clones are kept and a portion is missing. Among 600,000 to 700,000 clones listed, over 10% were seen once. These receptors' antigens are unknown. Material: naive CD4+ T cells from blood. The receptors derive from a man in his late teens or twenties with type 1 diabetes.

This clone was seen a handful of times. The rearrangement links TRBV30 to TRBJ1-4; D is undetermined. The CDR3 runs to 10 residues. The V end was cut by 2 bases, the J end by 8 bases, with 3 bases between. The germline CDR1 and CDR2 sequences are GTSNPN and SVGIG (reference sequence). The DNA for the CDR3 is TGTGCCTGGAGTATCGAAAAACTGTTTTTT. It yields the protein CAWSIEKLFF.

The chain links TRBV15 to TRBJ2-3; D might be TRBD1 (5 bases). V shed 5 bases and J shed 2 bases, with 14 bases lying between them. From germline, CDR1 is LNHNV and CDR2 YYDKDF (reference sequence). This CDR3 spans 15 amino acids. Here the CDR3 reads CATSSRTPPTDTQYF. CDR3 coding DNA: TGTGCCACCAGCTCTCGGACACCCCCCACAGATACGCAGTATTTT. The complete variable domain, with remaining parts taken from reference TRBV15 and TRBJ2-3, reads DAMVIQNPRYQVTQFGKPVTLSCSQTLNHNVMYWYQQKSSQAPKLLFHYYDKDFNNEADTPDNFQSRRPNTSFCFLDIRSPGLGDTAMYLCATSSRTPPTDTQYFGPGTRLTVL.

A word on this clone: Other nucleotide sequences in the sample specify the same CDR3. The J gene is TRBJ2-5, the V gene TRBV7-9, with 7 bases aligning to TRBD2. This CDR3 has 14 amino acids. The germline CDR1 and CDR2 sequences are SEHNR and FQNEAQ (reference sequence). The trim removed 0 bases at V and 2 bases at J, leaving 0 bases unmatched. CDR3 amino acids: CASSLAGGQETQYF. The CDR3 DNA reads as TGTGCCAGCAGCTTAGCGGGGGGGCAAGAGACCCAGTACTTC. Looking up the rest from reference TRBV7-9 and TRBJ2-5 gives the full variable domain: DTGVSQNPRHKITKRGQNVTFRCDPISEHNRLYWYRQTLGQGPEFLTYFQNEAQLEKSRLLSDRFSAERPKGSFSTLEIQRTEQGDSAMYLCASSLAGGQETQYFGPGTRLLVL.

There are a few counts of this clone. The J gene is TRBJ1-2, the V gene TRBV29-1; TRBD1 aligns across 10 bases. Trimming at V came to 0 bases and at J to 8 bases, leaving 6 bases not matched to a gene. Germline CDR1 SQVTM, CDR2 ANQGSEA. The CDR3 totals 14 residues. CDR3 nucleotides: TGCAGCGTTGAAGATCGAGGACAGGGGGGCGGCTACACCTTC. Its protein is CSVEDRGQGGGYTF. The variable domain in full, with the rest retrieved from reference TRBV29-1 and TRBJ1-2, is SAVISQKPSRDICQRGTSLTIQCQVDSQVTMMFWYRQQPGQSLTLIATANQGSEATYESGFVIDKFPISRPNLTFSTLTVSNMSPEDSSIYLCSVEDRGQGGGYTFGSGTRLTVV.

The J gene is TRBJ2-3, the V gene TRBV6-5; maybe TRBD1 (6 bases). The CDR3 is 15 amino acids. The V gene's germline CDR1 is MNHEY and CDR2 SVGAGI. Trimming stripped 6 bases from V and 0 bases from J, with 13 bases between. This CDR3 reads CASSPSRGSTDTQYF. DNA of the CDR3: TGTGCCAGCAGCCCCAGCAGGGGAAGCACAGATACGCAGTATTTT.

The chain has TRBV29-1 and TRBJ1-1; D gene ambiguous. Germline V gene lookup returns CDR1 SQVTM and CDR2 ANQGSEA. This CDR3 is 10 amino acids long. Trimming pared 7 bases from V and 8 bases from J, leaving 11 bases between. As DNA, the CDR3 is TGCAGCGCCCTTGGGCTCGAAGCTTTCTTT. Protein product: CSALGLEAFF.

This clone was counted a few times. The chain joins TRBV6-6 to TRBJ2-7; D gene uncertain. The germline CDR1 and CDR2 sequences are MNHNY and SVGAGI (reference sequence). CDR3 size: 12 residues. Trimming removed 8 bases at V and 5 bases at J, with 13 bases between. The DNA for the CDR3 is TGTGCCAGCGCTGGCTACCACCACGAGCAGTACTTC. It specifies CASAGYHHEQYF.

This clone was seen a few times. The rearrangement joins TRBV27 to TRBJ1-2; D is undetermined. The germline V gene encodes CDR1 MNHEY and CDR2 SMNVEV (reference sequence). V lost 4 bases to trimming and J lost 4 bases, with 13 bases between them. This CDR3 has 14 amino acids. The CDR3 here is CASSWGGLSYGYTF. CDR3 in DNA: TGTGCCAGCAGTTGGGGAGGTCTTAGCTATGGCTACACCTTC.

The V call is TRBV18, the J call TRBJ2-7, with D unclear. This CDR3 region has 15 residues. From germline, CDR1 is KGHSH and CDR2 LQKENI. V was pared by 2 bases and J by 2 bases, with 13 bases between. The CDR3 DNA sequence: TGTGCCAGCTCACCATCCCCGGACGGAGCCTACGAGCAGTACTTC. It translates to CASSPSPDGAYEQYF.

This clone was observed a few times. The rearrangement uses TRBV25-1 and TRBJ1-1; possible D gene TRBD1, 6 bases. Germline V CDR1 and CDR2: MGHDK, SYGVNS. The CDR3 consists of 17 residues. Trimming cost V 6 bases and J 0 bases, with 20 bases left between them. CDR3 sequence reads: CASSHRPRQAVNTEAFF. The DNA for the CDR3 is TGTGCCAGCAGCCATCGACCTCGACAGGCAGTGAACACTGAAGCTTTCTTT.

V and J are TRBV2 and TRBJ1-5; D gene ambiguous. The V end was cut by 8 bases, the J end by 1 base, with 18 bases between. Germline loops: CDR1 SNHLY, CDR2 FYNNEI. The CDR3 consists of 16 residues. CDR3 region: CASRAPEVLSNQPQHF. The CDR3 DNA reads TGTGCCAGCCGGGCGCCAGAAGTTCTGAGCAATCAGCCCCAGCATTTT.

This sequence joins TRBV27 and TRBJ1-1, with 7 positions matching TRBD1. The germline V gene has CDR1 MNHEY and CDR2 SMNVEV (reference sequence). This CDR3 is built from 17 residues. V shed 4 bases, J shed 5 bases, and the junction held 16 bases outside the gene matches. DNA of the CDR3: TGTGCCAGCAGTTCCCCCCGGTTTGGCCAGGGGGGGACTGAAGCTTTCTTT. This gives the protein CASSSPRFGQGGTEAFF.

This chain uses TRBV29-1 with TRBJ2-3, with 7 nucleotides matching TRBD2. The trim removed 4 bases at V and 0 bases at J, leaving 10 bases unmatched. The CDR3 length is 16 residues. Germline V gene lookup returns CDR1 SQVTM and CDR2 ANQGSEA. The CDR3 loop is CSVVPIGRQSTDTQYF. The CDR3 DNA follows: TGCAGCGTTGTTCCCATCGGGAGGCAGAGCACAGATACGCAGTATTTT.

The rearrangement links TRBV7-9 to TRBJ1-1, with D possibly matching TRBD1 (5 bases). Germline values: CDR1 SEHNR, CDR2 FQNEAQ (reference sequence). CDR3 size: 13 residues. V lost 2 bases and J 8 bases, leaving 12 bases between the germline ends. DNA for the CDR3: TGTGCCAGCAGCTTAAACGAGGGACCCGAAGCTTTCTTT. Translated, it gives CASSLNEGPEAFF.

This clone was seen a few times. The J gene is TRBJ1-2, the V gene TRBV28; D remains ambiguous. The CDR3 is 11 residues long. V was pared by 6 bases and J by 7 bases, with 9 bases between. Germline assignment: CDR1 MDHEN and CDR2 SYDVKM. For the CDR3, the DNA is TGTGCCAGCAGCGAAAGGGTTGGCTACACCTTC. It codes for CASSERVGYTF.

This chain joins TRBV4-2 and TRBJ2-7; D is ambiguous. V was pared by 0 bases and J by 2 bases, with 11 bases between. The CDR3 length is 15 residues. Per the germline V gene, CDR1 is LGHNA and CDR2 is YNFKEQ. CDR3 sequence: CASSQEREGPYEQYF. DNA of the CDR3: TGTGCCAGCAGCCAAGAACGAGAAGGTCCCTACGAGCAGTACTTC.

Only a few counts were recorded for this clone. This chain links TRBV19 with TRBJ1-2; 8 nucleotides line up with TRBD1. The CDR3 sequence is 14 residues long. Germline values: CDR1 LNHDA, CDR2 SQIVND (reference sequence). The junction had 6 bases not matched to a gene; V was cut back by 7 bases and J by 2 bases. The CDR3 nucleotides read TGTGCCAGTAACCAGGACAGGGTGAACTATGGCTACACCTTC. This sequence encodes CASNQDRVNYGYTF. The complete variable domain, with remaining parts taken from reference TRBV19 and TRBJ1-2, reads DGGITQSPKYLFRKEGQNVTLSCEQNLNHDAMYWYRQDPGQGLRLIYYSQIVNDFQKGDIAEGYSVSREKKESFPLTVTSAQKNPTAFYLCASNQDRVNYGYTFGSGTRLTVV.

The J gene is TRBJ1-5, the V gene TRBV28; D is ambiguous. The ends were cut back, 8 bases at V and 7 bases at J, with 12 bases in the middle. The CDR3 is 12 residues long. Germline loops: CDR1 MDHEN, CDR2 SYDVKM. In DNA form, the CDR3 reads TGTGCCAGCCGCTGGGTATCACAGCCCCAGCATTTT. Protein product: CASRWVSQPQHF.

The gene calls are TRBV29-1 and TRBJ1-3; D not certain. Looked up from germline, CDR1 is SQVTM and CDR2 is ANQGSEA. V lost 4 bases, J lost 0 bases, and 7 bases lay in between. This CDR3 comprises 13 residues. CDR3 region: CSVVLNSGNTIYF. CDR3 sequence (DNA): TGCAGCGTTGTGCTCAACTCTGGAAACACCATATATTTT.

This clone was seen a few times. This rearrangement joins TRBV7-9 to TRBJ2-5; D gene uncertain. CDR3 size: 12 residues. Germline assignment: CDR1 SEHNR and CDR2 FQNEAQ (reference sequence). Trimming pared 9 bases from V and 1 base from J, leaving 9 bases between. The CDR3 is CARQPLQETQYF. As DNA, the CDR3 is TGTGCCAGACAGCCCCTCCAAGAGACCCAGTACTTC. The variable domain in full, with the rest retrieved from reference TRBV7-9 and TRBJ2-5, is DTGVSQNPRHKITKRGQNVTFRCDPISEHNRLYWYRQTLGQGPEFLTYFQNEAQLEKSRLLSDRFSAERPKGSFSTLEIQRTEQGDSAMYLCARQPLQETQYFGPGTRLLVL.

This clone was seen a few times. For the CDR3, the DNA is TGTGCCAGCAGTTACGGACAGGTTTACACCGGGGAGCTGTTTTTT. This gives the protein CASSYGQVYTGELFF. This sequence joins TRBV28 and TRBJ2-2; 7 nucleotides line up with TRBD1. V was pared by 4 bases and J by 3 bases, with 5 bases of the junction left unmatched. The CDR3 spans 15 residues. CDR1 and CDR2 (germline): MDHEN, SYDVKM.

This clone was seen more than once but under ten times. The genes are TRBV30 and TRBJ1-3; unclear D gene. V lost 2 bases and J lost 2, with 13 bases in between. The germline gives CDR1 GTSNPN, CDR2 SVGIG (reference sequence). CDR3 length: 15 amino acids. As DNA, the CDR3 is TGTGCCTGGAGTTCCGGAAGATGGGCTGGAAACACCATATATTTT. This sequence encodes CAWSSGRWAGNTIYF.

This clone was picked up a small number of times. This rearrangement joins TRBV2 to TRBJ2-5; a weak D match, TRBD2 (6 bases). Trimming took 6 bases from V and 4 from J, leaving 18 bases between them. Germline V gives CDR1 SNHLY, CDR2 FYNNEI. There are 15 residues in the CDR3. CDR3 DNA sequence: TGTGCCAGCAGACCCCAGGGAGCGGGCCCAGAGACCCAGTACTTC. This gives the protein CASRPQGAGPETQYF.

This clone was seen only a few times. This chain joins TRBV10-3 and TRBJ2-2; D gene unclear. The germline V gene encodes CDR1 ENHRY and CDR2 SYGVKD. CDR3 length: 15 residues. Trimming took off 4 bases at V and 0 bases at J, with 9 bases between the two ends. The CDR3 nucleotides are TGTGCCATCAGTGCAAAAACAACGAACACCGGGGAGCTGTTTTTT. It specifies CAISAKTTNTGELFF.